Below, 18 T cell receptor beta chains from the same sample are listed, as sequenced in a study of Ad26.COV2.S vaccination and SARS-CoV-2 variants. The treatment denotes: about 20 received Ad26.COV2.S at low or high dose, single or two shots; roughly five received placebo; per-sample allocation not given. The investigators took samples on day 63 after the first vaccine or placebo injection. TCRdb keeps only in-frame clones here, not all; method: immunoSEQ multiplex PCR. The repertoire holds approximately 280,000 clones, roughly 86% seen once, with less than 3.5% in the top ten. The specimen was peripheral blood, collected in a trial of Ad26.COV2.S vaccine versus placebo. All receptors derive from a person between 18 and 65 years old who received the Ad26.COV2.S COVID-19 vaccine or a placebo.

The chain is built from TRBV23-1 and TRBJ1-1; TRBD1 is a possible D gene (5 bases). TRBV23-1 is reported as an ORF; its role is uncertain. V lost 2 bases, J lost 1 base, and 17 bases lay in between. The CDR3 has 17 residues. The CDR3 DNA is TGCGCCAGCAGTCAACCCTCCAGGGTAGGGGAGAACACTGAAGCTTTCTTT. Protein: CASSQPSRVGENTEAFF.

The gene calls are TRBV23-1 and TRBJ2-4; no clear D gene. TRBV23-1 is an ORF, and what it does is uncertain. The CDR3 is 17 amino acids. Trimming left V 0 bases short and J 0 bases short, with 12 bases between. Written as DNA, the CDR3 is TGCGCCAGCAGTCAATCGGCTTCAACGGTAGCCAAAAACATTCAGTACTTC. Translation gives CASSQSASTVAKNIQYF.

V is TRBV4-2 and J is TRBJ1-2, with D tentatively TRBD1 (5 bases). V lost 2 bases to trimming and J lost 8 bases, with 12 bases between them. CDR1 and CDR2 from the germline V gene are LGHNA and YNFKEQ. This CDR3 spans 13 amino acids. CDR3 residues: CASSQRFRDGYTF. CDR3 nucleotide sequence: TGTGCCAGCAGCCAAAGATTCAGGGACGGCTACACCTTC.

The chain uses TRBV7-2 and TRBJ1-2; tentatively, D is TRBD1 (5 bases). CDR3 size: 16 residues. Trimming pared 1 base from V and 4 bases from J, leaving 16 bases between. Germline lookup yields CDR1 SGHTA and CDR2 FQGNSA. CDR3: CASSLGRQFPFYGYTF. CDR3 sequence (DNA): TGTGCCAGCAGCTTAGGGAGACAGTTTCCCTTCTATGGCTACACCTTC.

This chain joins TRBV19 and TRBJ1-5; maybe TRBD1 (5 bases). Trimming stripped 7 bases from V and 6 bases from J, with 19 bases between. Germline CDR1 LNHDA, CDR2 SQIVND (reference sequence). There are 15 residues in the CDR3. CDR3 nucleotide sequence: TGTGCCAGTAACCCCGGCAGGGCAGCAAGTCAGCCCCAGCATTTT. Its protein product is CASNPGRAASQPQHF.

The table lists this clone with a count of one. The chain couples TRBV21-1 to TRBJ1-5. TRBV21-1 is marked as a pseudogene. The CDR3 runs 15 residues. For the CDR3, the DNA is TGTGCCAGCAGCAAAGGAGGGCCTGGGGATCAGCCCCAGCATTTT. It specifies CASSKGGPGDQPQHF.

V and J are TRBV27 and TRBJ1-6; D gene unclear. Germline CDR1 reads MNHEY; CDR2 reads SMNVEV (reference sequence). The CDR3 is 15 residues long. V was cut by 5 bases and J by 3 bases, with 11 bases left in between. Here the CDR3 DNA reads TGTGCCAGCAGTGAGGACGGCCTCTATAATTCACCCCTCCACTTT. Its translation is CASSEDGLYNSPLHF.

The genes are TRBV7-2 and TRBJ1-2; D uncertain. The ends were cut back, 3 bases at V and 6 bases at J, with 11 bases in the middle. Germline CDR1 reads SGHTA; CDR2 reads FQGNSA. The CDR3 sequence is 13 residues long. In DNA, the CDR3 is TGTGCCAGCAGCTTGGGTAGCGGGGATGGCTACACCTTC. The encoded protein is CASSLGSGDGYTF.

The V gene is TRBV19, the J gene TRBJ1-1, with 8 bases aligning to TRBD1. The CDR3 is made up of 13 amino acids. Germline V gene data show CDR1 as LNHDA and CDR2 as SQIVND (reference sequence). Trimming removed 10 bases from V and 5 bases from J; junction bases left unmatched: 9. CDR3 residues: CATQSGGQTEAFF. As DNA, the CDR3 is TGTGCCACCCAATCAGGGGGCCAAACTGAAGCTTTCTTT.

This chain uses TRBV25-1 with TRBJ1-5, with no clear D. V dropped 1 base and J dropped 2 bases, with 3 bases sitting between them. The CDR3 covers 13 residues. The germline CDR1 and CDR2 sequences are MGHDK and SYGVNS. The CDR3 coding sequence is TGTGCCAGCAGTGAATTAGGCAATCAGCCCCAGCATTTT. Translation: CASSELGNQPQHF. The entire variable domain, with the rest obtained from reference TRBV25-1 and TRBJ1-5, is as follows: EADIYQTPRYLVIGTGKKITLECSQTMGHDKMYWYQQDPGMELHLIHYSYGVNSTEKGDLSSESTVSRIRTEHFPLTLESARPSHTSQYLCASSELGNQPQHFGDGTRLSIL.

The J gene is TRBJ2-7, the V gene TRBV11-2; TRBD2 matches 10 bases. The CDR3 covers 14 residues. Germline CDR1 is SGHAT and CDR2 is FQNNGV. The ends lost 7 bases at V and 2 bases at J; junction bases unmatched: 5. The chain's CDR3 is CASTHGTSAYEQYF. CDR3 coding DNA: TGTGCCAGCACCCACGGGACTAGCGCCTACGAGCAGTACTTC.

The chain is built from TRBV7-8 and TRBJ2-7; TRBD1 agrees at 11 bases. CDR1 SGHVS and CDR2 FQNEAQ come from the germline V gene. The V gene end was trimmed by 5 bases and the J gene end by 6 bases; junction bases not matched to a gene: 6. This CDR3 comprises 14 residues. CDR3 in amino acids: CASSPGTGGLEQYF. As DNA, the CDR3 is TGTGCCAGCAGCCCAGGGACAGGGGGGCTCGAGCAGTACTTC. Using reference TRBV7-8 and TRBJ2-7 for the parts outside the CDR3, the full variable domain is GAGVSQSPRYKVAKRGQDVALRCDPISGHVSLFWYQQALGQGPEFLTYFQNEAQLDKSGLPSDRFFAERPEGSVSTLKIQRTQQEDSAVYLCASSPGTGGLEQYFGPGTRLTVT.

The rearrangement joins TRBV18 to TRBJ2-3; D might be TRBD2 (5 bases). CDR1 is KGHSH, CDR2 LQKENI, per germline. The CDR3 is made up of 16 amino acids. With 3 bases removed from V and 0 bases from J, the gap between germline ends came to 13 bases. CDR3 protein: CASSPSAGDSTDTQYF. CDR3 DNA sequence: TGTGCCAGCTCACCCTCAGCCGGGGATAGCACAGATACGCAGTATTTT.

The chain recombines TRBV21-1 with TRBJ1-5; TRBD1 is the table's D call and was not checked against the DNA. TRBV21-1 has pseudogene status. The CDR3 totals 20 residues. CDR3 protein: CASSTPYAGQGALSNQPQHF. Written as DNA, the CDR3 is TGTGCCAGCAGCACCCCCTATGCGGGACAGGGGGCTTTGAGCAATCAGCCCCAGCATTTT.

This clone was picked up a small number of times. The CDR3 nucleotides read TGTGCCAGCAGTCCGCGACAGGGATTGGGCGAGCAGTACTTC. Protein sequence: CASSPRQGLGEQYF. This chain joins TRBV27 and TRBJ2-7; 7 positions match TRBD1. This CDR3 spans 14 amino acids. CDR1 is MNHEY, CDR2 SMNVEV, per germline (reference sequence). Germline trimming cut 5 bases from V and 6 bases from J; bases unmatched to any gene: 10.

The chain uses TRBV28 and TRBJ1-1; TRBD1 matches 8 bases. Per germline, CDR1 MDHEN and CDR2 SYDVKM. The CDR3 length is 14 residues. V lost 11 bases to trimming and J lost 7 bases; unmatched junction nucleotides: 15. In DNA form, the CDR3 reads TGTGCCCCAATGGACAGGGTAGGGGTCTGTGAAGCTTTCTTT. Translation: CAPMDRVGVCEAFF.

The chain links TRBV29-1 to TRBJ1-2; maybe TRBD1 (5 bases). The germline gives CDR1 SQVTM, CDR2 ANQGSEA. This CDR3 contains 14 residues. V shed 6 bases and J shed 0 bases, with 14 bases lying between them. This chain's CDR3 is CSVGGQMPNYGYTF. The CDR3 DNA is TGCAGCGTCGGCGGACAAATGCCTAACTATGGCTACACCTTC.

The chain has TRBV25-1 and TRBJ1-3, with a tentative D call TRBD1 (6 bases). This CDR3 has 13 amino acids. V shed 5 bases and J shed 3 bases, with 8 bases lying between them. Per the germline V gene, CDR1 is MGHDK and CDR2 is SYGVNS. CDR3 sequence: CASSQGYGNTIYF. The DNA for the CDR3 is TGTGCCAGCAGTCAGGGGTATGGAAACACCATATATTTT.